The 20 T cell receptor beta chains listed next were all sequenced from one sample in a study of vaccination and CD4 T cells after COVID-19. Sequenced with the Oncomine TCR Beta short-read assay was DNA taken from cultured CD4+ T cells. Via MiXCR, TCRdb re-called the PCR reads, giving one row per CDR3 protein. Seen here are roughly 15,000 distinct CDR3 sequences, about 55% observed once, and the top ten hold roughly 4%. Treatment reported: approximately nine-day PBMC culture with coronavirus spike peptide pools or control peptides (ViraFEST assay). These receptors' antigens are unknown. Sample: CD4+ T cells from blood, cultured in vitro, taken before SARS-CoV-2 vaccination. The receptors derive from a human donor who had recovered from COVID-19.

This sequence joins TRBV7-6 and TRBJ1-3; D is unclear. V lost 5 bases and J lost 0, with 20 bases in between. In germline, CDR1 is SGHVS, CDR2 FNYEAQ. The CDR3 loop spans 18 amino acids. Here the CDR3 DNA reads TGTGCCAGCAGCGCGTCGCGGCAGCCCGACAACTCTGGAAACACCATATATTTT. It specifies CASSASRQPDNSGNTIYF. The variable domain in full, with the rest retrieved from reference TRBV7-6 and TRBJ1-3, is GAGVSQSPRYKVTKRGQDVALRCDPISGHVSLYWYRQALGQGPEFLTYFNYEAQQDKSGLPNDRFSAERPEGSISTLTIQRTEQRDSAMYRCASSASRQPDNSGNTIYFGEGSWLTVV.

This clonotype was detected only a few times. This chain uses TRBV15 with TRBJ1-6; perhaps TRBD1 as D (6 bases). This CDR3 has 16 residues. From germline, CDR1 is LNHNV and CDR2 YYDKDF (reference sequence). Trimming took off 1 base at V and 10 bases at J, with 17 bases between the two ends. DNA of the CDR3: TGTGCCACCAGCAGAGTAGGGGGGCGCAACGTCTCACCCCTCCACTTT. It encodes CATSRVGGRNVSPLHF.

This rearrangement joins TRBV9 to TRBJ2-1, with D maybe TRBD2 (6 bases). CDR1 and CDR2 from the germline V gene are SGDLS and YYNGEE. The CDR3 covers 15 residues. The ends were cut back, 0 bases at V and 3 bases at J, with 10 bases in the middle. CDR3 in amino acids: CASSVGAGSYNEQFF. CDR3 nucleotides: TGTGCCAGCAGCGTAGGTGCGGGGAGCTACAATGAGCAGTTCTTC.

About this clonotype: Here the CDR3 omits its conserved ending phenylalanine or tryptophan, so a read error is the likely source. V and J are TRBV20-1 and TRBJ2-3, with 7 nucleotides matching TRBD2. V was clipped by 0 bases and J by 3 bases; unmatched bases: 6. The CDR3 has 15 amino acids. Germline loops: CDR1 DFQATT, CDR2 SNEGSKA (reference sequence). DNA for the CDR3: TGCAGTGCTAGAGATGCGCGGCGGGAGACAGATACGCAGTATTAT. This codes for CSARDARRETDTQYY.

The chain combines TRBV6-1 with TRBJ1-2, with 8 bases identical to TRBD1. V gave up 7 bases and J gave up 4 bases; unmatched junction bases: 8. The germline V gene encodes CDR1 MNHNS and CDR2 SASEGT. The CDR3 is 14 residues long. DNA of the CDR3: TGTGCCAGCAACATCAGGACAGGGTCCTATGGCTACACCTTC. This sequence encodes CASNIRTGSYGYTF.

The CDR3 sequence is CASLFEPGLLKEGYTF. The CDR3 nucleotides are TGTGCCAGCCTCTTTGAACCGGGGCTCCTCAAAGAGGGCTACACCTTC. The chain is built from TRBV6-1 and TRBJ1-2; D is perhaps TRBD1 (5 bases). V gave up 8 bases and J gave up 8 bases, with 27 bases separating them. This CDR3 comprises 16 residues. CDR1 and CDR2 from the germline V gene are MNHNS and SASEGT.

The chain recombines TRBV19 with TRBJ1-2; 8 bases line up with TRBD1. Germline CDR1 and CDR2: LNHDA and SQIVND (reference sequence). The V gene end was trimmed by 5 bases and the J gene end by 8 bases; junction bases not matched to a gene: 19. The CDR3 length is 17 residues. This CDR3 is CASSPPRDRPLLMGYTF. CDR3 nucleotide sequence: TGTGCCAGTAGTCCCCCGAGGGACAGGCCACTCTTGATGGGCTACACCTTC.

The CDR3 DNA reads TGTGCCAGCAGCTCAACCCGGTACGAGCAGTACTTC. Its translation: CASSSTRYEQYF. V gene TRBV7-2 combines with J gene TRBJ2-7; D is ambiguous. CDR3 length: 12 amino acids. Germline assignment: CDR1 SGHTA and CDR2 FQGNSA. Trimming left V 4 bases short and J 4 bases short, with 8 bases between.

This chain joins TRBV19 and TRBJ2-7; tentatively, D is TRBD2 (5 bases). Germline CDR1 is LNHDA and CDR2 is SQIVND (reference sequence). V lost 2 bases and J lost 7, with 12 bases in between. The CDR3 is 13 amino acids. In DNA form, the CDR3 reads TGTGCCAGTAGTATAAAGACGGGGTCGGAGCAGTACTTC. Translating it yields CASSIKTGSEQYF.

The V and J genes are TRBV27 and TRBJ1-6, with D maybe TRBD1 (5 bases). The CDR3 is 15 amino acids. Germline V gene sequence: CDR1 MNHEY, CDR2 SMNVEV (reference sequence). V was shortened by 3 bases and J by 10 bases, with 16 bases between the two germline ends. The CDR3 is CASSFYGAEGSPLHF. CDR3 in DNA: TGTGCCAGCAGTTTTTACGGCGCCGAGGGGTCACCCCTCCACTTT.

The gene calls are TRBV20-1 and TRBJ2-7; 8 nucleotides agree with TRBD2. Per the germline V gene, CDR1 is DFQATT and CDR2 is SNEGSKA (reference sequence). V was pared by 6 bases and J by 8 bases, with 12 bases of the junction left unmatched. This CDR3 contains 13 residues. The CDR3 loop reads CSATPGLERKQYF. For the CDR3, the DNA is TGCAGTGCGACCCCGGGACTAGAGCGTAAGCAGTACTTC.

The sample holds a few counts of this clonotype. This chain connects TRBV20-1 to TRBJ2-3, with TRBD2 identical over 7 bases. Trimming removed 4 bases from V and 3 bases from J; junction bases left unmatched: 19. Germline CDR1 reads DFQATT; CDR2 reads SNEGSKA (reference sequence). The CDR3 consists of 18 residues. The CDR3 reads CSANQGWGREGITDTQYF. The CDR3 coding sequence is TGCAGTGCTAACCAAGGCTGGGGGAGGGAGGGAATAACAGATACGCAGTATTTT.

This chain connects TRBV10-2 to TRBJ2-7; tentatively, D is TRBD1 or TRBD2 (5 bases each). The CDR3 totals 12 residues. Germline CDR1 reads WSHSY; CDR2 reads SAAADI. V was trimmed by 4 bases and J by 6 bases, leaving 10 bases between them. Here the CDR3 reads CASSVKGTEQYF. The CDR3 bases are TGCGCCAGCAGTGTCAAAGGGACCGAGCAGTACTTC.

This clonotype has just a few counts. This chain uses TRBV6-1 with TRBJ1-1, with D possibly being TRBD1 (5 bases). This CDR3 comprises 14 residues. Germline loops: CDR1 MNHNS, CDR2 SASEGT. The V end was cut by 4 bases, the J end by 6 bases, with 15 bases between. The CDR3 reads CASSVWDRKSEAFF. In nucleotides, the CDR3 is TGTGCCAGCAGTGTATGGGACCGCAAGTCTGAAGCTTTCTTT.

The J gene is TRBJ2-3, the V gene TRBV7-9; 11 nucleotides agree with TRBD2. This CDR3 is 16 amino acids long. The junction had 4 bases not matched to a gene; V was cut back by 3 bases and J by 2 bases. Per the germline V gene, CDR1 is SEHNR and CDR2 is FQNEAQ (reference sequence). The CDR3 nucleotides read TGTGCCAGCAGCTTCGGGACTAGCGGACCCACAGATACGCAGTATTTT. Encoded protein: CASSFGTSGPTDTQYF.

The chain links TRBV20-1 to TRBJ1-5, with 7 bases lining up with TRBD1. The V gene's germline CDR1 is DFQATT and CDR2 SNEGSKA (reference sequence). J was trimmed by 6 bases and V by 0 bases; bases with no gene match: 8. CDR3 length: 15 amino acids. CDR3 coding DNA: TGCAGTGCTAGAGATCGGGACAGCGTTTTTCAGCCCCAGCATTTT. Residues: CSARDRDSVFQPQHF.

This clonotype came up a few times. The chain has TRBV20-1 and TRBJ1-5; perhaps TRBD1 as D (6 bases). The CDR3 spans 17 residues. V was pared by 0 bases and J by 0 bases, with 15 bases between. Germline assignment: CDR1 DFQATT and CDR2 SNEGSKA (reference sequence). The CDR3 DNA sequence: TGCAGTGCTAGAGATTCCTCAGGGGCGGTTAGCAATCAGCCCCAGCATTTT. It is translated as CSARDSSGAVSNQPQHF.

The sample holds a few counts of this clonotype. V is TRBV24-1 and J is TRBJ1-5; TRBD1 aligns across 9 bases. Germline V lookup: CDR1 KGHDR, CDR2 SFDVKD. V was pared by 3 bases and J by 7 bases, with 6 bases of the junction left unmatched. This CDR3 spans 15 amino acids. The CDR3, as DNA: TGTGCCACCAGTGATGGGGACAGGGTGGGACAGCCCCAGCATTTT. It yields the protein CATSDGDRVGQPQHF.

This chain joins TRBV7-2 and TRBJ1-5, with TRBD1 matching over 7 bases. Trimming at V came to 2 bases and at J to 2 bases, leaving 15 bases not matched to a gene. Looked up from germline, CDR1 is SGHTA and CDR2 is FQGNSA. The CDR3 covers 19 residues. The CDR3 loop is CASSLRWGRGKGGNQPQHF. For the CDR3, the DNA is TGTGCCAGCAGCTTACGGTGGGGCAGGGGGAAGGGCGGCAATCAGCCCCAGCATTTT. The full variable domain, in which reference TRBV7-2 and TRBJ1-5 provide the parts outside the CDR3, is GAGVSQSPSNKVTEKGKDVELRCDPISGHTALYWYRQSLGQGLEFLIYFQGNSAPDKSGLPSDRFSAERTGGSVSTLTIQRTQQEDSAVYLCASSLRWGRGKGGNQPQHFGDGTRLSIL.

The CDR3 is CSARDRGYRDSPLHF. The DNA of the CDR3 is TGCAGTGCTAGAGATAGGGGGTATCGTGATTCACCCCTCCACTTT. The V gene is TRBV20-1, the J gene TRBJ1-6; D is possibly TRBD1 (6 bases). The V and J ends lost 0 bases and 8 bases respectively, with 14 bases between them. The CDR3 sequence is 15 residues long. Germline V gene sequence: CDR1 DFQATT, CDR2 SNEGSKA (reference sequence).